Only one count was recorded for the clone carrying this T cell receptor beta chain. Its antigen is still unknown. It was with 60 Vbeta and 13 Jbeta primers that the PCR ran. TCRdb's table, derived via immunoSEQ multiplex PCR, lists solely in-frame clones and lacks some. The repertoire holds fewer than 200,000 clones, with 10% to 15% as singletons. These data are taken from a study of cytomegalovirus exposure and HLA in healthy donors. Study observations and caveats: Some highly shared sequence variants likely arose as a pipeline artifact.

The CDR3 is made up of 15 amino acids. The germline V gene has CDR1 MNHNS and CDR2 SASEGT. After removal of 6 bases from V and 6 bases from J, the junction contained 9 bases not matched to a gene. The chain couples TRBV6-1 to TRBJ2-1, with 9 positions matching TRBD2. This receptor was taken from a man aged 45-65 years in good health and CMV-seropositive. Sequencing used PBMCs. The CDR3 loop reads CASRPQRGAPNEQFF. The CDR3 DNA reads TGTGCCAGCAGGCCCCAGCGGGGGGCCCCCAATGAGCAGTTCTTC.